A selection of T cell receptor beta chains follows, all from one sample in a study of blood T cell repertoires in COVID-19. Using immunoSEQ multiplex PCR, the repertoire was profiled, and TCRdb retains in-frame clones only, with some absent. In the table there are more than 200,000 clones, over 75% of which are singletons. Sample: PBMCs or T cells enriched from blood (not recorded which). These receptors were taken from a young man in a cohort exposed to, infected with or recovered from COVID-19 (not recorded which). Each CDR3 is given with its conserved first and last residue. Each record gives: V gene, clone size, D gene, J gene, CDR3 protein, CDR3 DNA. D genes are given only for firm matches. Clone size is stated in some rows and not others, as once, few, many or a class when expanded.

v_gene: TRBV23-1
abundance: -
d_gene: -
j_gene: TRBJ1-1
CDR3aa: CASSQGRAAVALDTEAFF
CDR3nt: TGCGCCAGCAGTCAAGGGAGGGCGGCAGTAGCTTTGGACACTGAAGCTTTCTTT

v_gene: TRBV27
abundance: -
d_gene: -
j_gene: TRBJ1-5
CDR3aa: CASSSLGGNQPQHF
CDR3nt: TGTGCCAGCAGTTCCCTGGGAGGGAATCAGCCCCAGCATTTT

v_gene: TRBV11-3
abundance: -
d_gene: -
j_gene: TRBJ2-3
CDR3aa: CASSLGGRDAVDTQYF
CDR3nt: TGTGCCAGCAGCTTAGGAGGGCGGGACGCGGTAGATACGCAGTATTTT

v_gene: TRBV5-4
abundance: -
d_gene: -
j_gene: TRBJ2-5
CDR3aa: CASSPSLGEDQETQYF
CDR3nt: TGTGCCAGCAGCCCGTCCCTTGGAGAGGACCAAGAGACCCAGTACTTC

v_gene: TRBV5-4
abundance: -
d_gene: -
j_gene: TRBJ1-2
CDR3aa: CASSLIRSYGYTF
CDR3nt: TGTGCCAGCAGCTTGATCCGTTCCTATGGCTACACCTTC

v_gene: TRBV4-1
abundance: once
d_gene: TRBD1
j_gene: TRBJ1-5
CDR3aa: CASSQDQGIGTGNNQPQHF
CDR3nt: TGCGCCAGCAGCCAAGATCAAGGGATCGGGACAGGGAACAATCAGCCCCAGCATTTT

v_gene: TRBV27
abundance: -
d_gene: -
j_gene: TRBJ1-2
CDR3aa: CASSSGHVHGYTF
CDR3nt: TGTGCCAGCAGTTCGGGACACGTCCATGGCTACACCTTC

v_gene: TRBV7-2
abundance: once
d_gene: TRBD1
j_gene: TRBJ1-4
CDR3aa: CASRDRGRTNEKLFF
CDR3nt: TGTGCCAGCCGGGACAGGGGAAGGACTAATGAAAAACTGTTTTTT

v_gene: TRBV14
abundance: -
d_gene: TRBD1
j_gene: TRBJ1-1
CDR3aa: CASSRGDRGLSTEAFF
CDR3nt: TGTGCCAGCAGCCGAGGGGACAGGGGGCTTAGCACTGAAGCTTTCTTT

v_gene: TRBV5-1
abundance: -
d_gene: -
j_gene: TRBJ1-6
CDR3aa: CASTEDARRSPLHF
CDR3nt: TGCGCCAGCACCGAAGACGCGCGGCGTTCACCCCTCCACTTT

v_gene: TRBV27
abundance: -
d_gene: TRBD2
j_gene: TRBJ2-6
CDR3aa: CASSFTVAGSPGANVLTF
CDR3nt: TGTGCCAGCAGTTTTACAGTAGCGGGATCCCCTGGGGCCAACGTCCTGACTTTC

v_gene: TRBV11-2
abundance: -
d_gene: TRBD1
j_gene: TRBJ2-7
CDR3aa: CASSSRPRDRNEQYF
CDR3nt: TGTGCCAGCAGCTCACGCCCCCGGGACAGGAACGAGCAGTACTTC

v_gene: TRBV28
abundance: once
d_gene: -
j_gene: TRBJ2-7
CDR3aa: CASRPGTSYEQYF
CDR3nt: TGTGCCAGCAGACCCGGGACATCCTACGAGCAGTACTTC

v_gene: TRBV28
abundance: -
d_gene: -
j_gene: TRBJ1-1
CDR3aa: CASIPAGNTEAFF
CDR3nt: TGTGCCAGCATTCCCGCAGGGAACACTGAAGCTTTCTTT

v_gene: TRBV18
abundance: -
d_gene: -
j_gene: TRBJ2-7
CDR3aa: CASSPPTGEQYF
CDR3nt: TGTGCCAGCTCGCCTCCTACGGGCGAGCAGTACTTC

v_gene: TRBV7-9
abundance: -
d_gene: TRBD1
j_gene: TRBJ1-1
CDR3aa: CASSLRDRGVGAFF
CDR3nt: TGTGCCAGCAGCCTGCGGGACAGGGGCGTTGGCGCTTTCTTT

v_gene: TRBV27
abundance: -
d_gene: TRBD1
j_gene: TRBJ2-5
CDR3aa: CASSDRAETQYF
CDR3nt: TGTGCCAGCAGTGACAGGGCAGAGACCCAGTACTTC